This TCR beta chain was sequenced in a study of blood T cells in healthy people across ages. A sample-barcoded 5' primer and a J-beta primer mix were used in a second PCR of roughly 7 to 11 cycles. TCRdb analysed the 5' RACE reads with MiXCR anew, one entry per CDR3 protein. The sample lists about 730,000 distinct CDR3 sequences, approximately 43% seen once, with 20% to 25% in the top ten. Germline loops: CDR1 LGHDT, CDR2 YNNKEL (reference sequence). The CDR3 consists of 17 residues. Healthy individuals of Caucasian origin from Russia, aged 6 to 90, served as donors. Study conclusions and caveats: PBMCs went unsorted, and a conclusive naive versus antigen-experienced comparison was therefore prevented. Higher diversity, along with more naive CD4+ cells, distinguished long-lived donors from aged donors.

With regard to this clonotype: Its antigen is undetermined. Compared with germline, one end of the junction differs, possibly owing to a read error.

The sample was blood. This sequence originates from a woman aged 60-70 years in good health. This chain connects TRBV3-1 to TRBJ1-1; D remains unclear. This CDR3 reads CASTQRGSRRATPEAFF. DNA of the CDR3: TGTGCCAGCACCCAAAGAGGAAGTAGACGGGCGACCCCTGAAGCTTTCTTT.